This is a list of T cell receptor beta chains from one sample in a study of T-cell memory formation after mild COVID-19. MiXCR was run by TCRdb on the 5' RACE reads, yielding one entry per CDR3 protein. The table has around 390,000 distinct CDR3 sequences, 16% seen once. The sample consisted of PBMCs or a T cell subset sorted from them (not recorded which). These receptors were obtained from a man between 18 and 35 years old who had mild COVID-19 (a few samples of this study predate the infection). Cell type and time point are not known. CDR3s leave out the opening cysteine and the closing phenylalanine or tryptophan.

v_gene: TRBV7-6
CDR3aa: ASSLLQGAENYGYT

v_gene: TRBV9
CDR3aa: ASSVRGGGNQNEQF

v_gene: TRBV10-3
CDR3aa: AISGGGTPDTQY

v_gene: TRBV4-3
CDR3aa: ASSQDIGSQPYEQY

v_gene: TRBV6-6
CDR3aa: ASSYWGRVEAF

v_gene: TRBV5-4
CDR3aa: ASSGRQGANYGYT

v_gene: TRBV7-8
CDR3aa: ASSLVGFRGETQY

v_gene: TRBV20-1
CDR3aa: SARDLRHGGELF

v_gene: TRBV3-1
CDR3aa: ASSERQANGYT

v_gene: TRBV5-1
CDR3aa: ASSLDGEPINSPLH

v_gene: TRBV11-2
CDR3aa: ASSVDRGTYNEQF

v_gene: TRBV27
CDR3aa: ASSSAAGGNQPQH

v_gene: TRBV10-3
CDR3aa: AISDGTDTIAYEQY

v_gene: TRBV5-1
CDR3aa: ASSQPQGRLYTEAF

v_gene: TRBV6-1
CDR3aa: ASDRGLLGNIQY

v_gene: TRBV18
CDR3aa: ASSPNPNRGLAKNIQY

v_gene: TRBV2
CDR3aa: ASSEGGSTDTQY

v_gene: TRBV4-3
CDR3aa: ASSQSYRVNTEAF